These 6 T cell receptor beta chains share one sample of origin, sequenced in a study of beta chain features in type 1 diabetes. Whole-study findings and limits: The study found moderately but significantly shorter TCRB CDR3s in all four CD4+ subsets of Type 1 diabetes patients.

For these TCRs, the target antigens are not known. TCRB transcripts that were expressed got sequenced, as all of the isolated RNA had been reverse transcribed. Data came from immunoSEQ multiplex PCR; TCRdb stores just in-frame clones and leaves some out. The table shows approximately 170,000 clones, with 7.8% occurring only once. The sample was central memory CD4+ T cells from blood. The receptors stem from a woman in her forties with type 1 diabetes.

This chain links TRBV28 with TRBJ2-3; D remains ambiguous. CDR1 and CDR2 (germline): MDHEN, SYDVKM. The ends were cut back, 8 bases at V and 2 bases at J, with 8 bases in the middle. The CDR3 is 12 residues long. Here the CDR3 reads CASLGPTDTQYF. CDR3 DNA: TGTGCCAGCCTGGGCCCCACAGATACGCAGTATTTT. The full variable domain, rest sourced from reference TRBV28 and TRBJ2-3, is DVKVTQSSRYLVKRTGEKVFLECVQDMDHENMFWYRQDPGLGLRLIYFSYDVKMKEKGDIPEGYSVSREKKERFSLILESASTNQTSMYLCASLGPTDTQYFGPGTRLTVL.

This clone was seen a handful of times. The V and J genes are TRBV15 and TRBJ1-2, with unresolved D. The CDR3 is 13 amino acids. Deletions cut 0 bases from V and 8 bases from J, with 10 bases between. The germline V gene has CDR1 LNHNV and CDR2 YYDKDF (reference sequence). The CDR3 DNA is TGTGCCACCAGCAGAGAAGGGAGGTACGGCTACACCTTC. Residues: CATSREGRYGYTF.

This rearrangement joins TRBV27 to TRBJ2-7, with 12 bases that match TRBD2. This CDR3 is 15 amino acids long. Germline CDR1 MNHEY, CDR2 SMNVEV (reference sequence). Germline trimming cut 1 base from V and 5 bases from J; bases unmatched to any gene: 3. The CDR3 loop reads CASSLLTSGSNEQYF. As DNA, the CDR3 is TGTGCCAGCAGTTTATTGACTAGCGGGAGCAACGAGCAGTACTTC.

V usage is TRBV28 and J usage is TRBJ1-5; 9 positions agree with TRBD1. CDR1 is MDHEN, CDR2 SYDVKM, per germline. CDR3 length: 14 residues. After removal of 6 bases from V and 6 bases from J, the junction contained 6 bases not matched to a gene. As DNA, the CDR3 is TGTGCCAGCAGCCCTGGACAGGGGATTCAGCCCCAGCATTTT. It specifies CASSPGQGIQPQHF. The full variable domain, in which reference TRBV28 and TRBJ1-5 provide the parts outside the CDR3, is DVKVTQSSRYLVKRTGEKVFLECVQDMDHENMFWYRQDPGLGLRLIYFSYDVKMKEKGDIPEGYSVSREKKERFSLILESASTNQTSMYLCASSPGQGIQPQHFGDGTRLSIL.

This rearrangement joins TRBV18 to TRBJ1-6, with 9 positions matching TRBD1. The V segment lost 6 bases and the J segment 9 bases; nucleotides outside the gene matches: 6. The germline CDR1 and CDR2 sequences are KGHSH and LQKENI. This CDR3 spans 14 amino acids. The CDR3, as DNA: TGTGCCAGCTCCTTCGACAGGGGGGCTTCACCCCTCCACTTT. Its protein product is CASSFDRGASPLHF. The whole variable domain, remainder taken from reference TRBV18 and TRBJ1-6, is NAGVMQNPRHLVRRRGQEARLRCSPMKGHSHVYWYRQLPEEGLKFMVYLQKENIIDESGMPKERFSAEFPKEGPSILRIQQVVRGDSAAYFCASSFDRGASPLHFGNGTRLTVT.

The chain links TRBV15 to TRBJ2-1; 13 bases line up with TRBD2. Germline values: CDR1 LNHNV, CDR2 YYDKDF (reference sequence). The CDR3 spans 19 residues. The junction had 14 bases not matched to a gene; V was cut back by 5 bases and J by 4 bases. CDR3: CATSGALGLAGVNYNEQFF. CDR3 DNA: TGTGCCACCAGCGGAGCCCTTGGACTAGCGGGAGTGAATTACAATGAGCAGTTCTTC. Using reference TRBV15 and TRBJ2-1 for the parts outside the CDR3, the full variable domain is DAMVIQNPRYQVTQFGKPVTLSCSQTLNHNVMYWYQQKSSQAPKLLFHYYDKDFNNEADTPDNFQSRRPNTSFCFLDIRSPGLGDTAMYLCATSGALGLAGVNYNEQFFGPGTRLTVL.